The rows below give T cell receptor beta chains drawn from one sample of a study of blood T cell repertoires in COVID-19. Assay: immunoSEQ multiplex PCR; the TCRdb copy retains only in-frame clones and omits some. The sample consists of roughly 200,000 clones, approximately 91% of them appearing once. The specimen sequenced was peripheral blood. All receptors derive from a middle-aged man with acute or convalescent COVID-19. CDR3s include the opening cysteine and the closing phenylalanine or tryptophan. The D gene is left open where the match is weak. Size is omitted from some rows. Given values are once, few, many or a class for expanded clones.

CDR3	DNA	V	J	size	D
CASTRTVSSYNEQFF	TGTGCCAGTACCCGGACAGTTTCCTCCTACAATGAGCAGTTCTTC	TRBV19	TRBJ2-1	-	-
CASSTLNLGAGELFF	TGTGCCAGTAGTACCCTGAATCTCGGGGCCGGGGAGCTGTTTTTT	TRBV19	TRBJ2-2	-	-
CSVGTDTYEQYF	TGCAGCGTTGGGACGGACACCTACGAGCAGTACTTC	TRBV29-1	TRBJ2-7	-	-
CASSTSPQVYGYTF	TGTGCCAGCAGCACATCGCCCCAGGTATATGGCTACACCTTC	TRBV7-9	TRBJ1-2	-	-
CASSYTLTGRLGELFF	TGTGCCAGCAGTTACACCCTGACAGGGCGTTTGGGGGAGCTGTTTTTT	TRBV6-5	TRBJ2-2	-	TRBD1
CASSLAGRDRGNSPLHF	TGTGCCAGCAGCTTAGCCGGGAGGGACAGGGGAAATTCACCCCTCCACTTT	TRBV11-2	TRBJ1-6	-	TRBD1
CASSLSGQSTDTQYF	TGTGCCAGCAGTTTATCGGGACAGAGCACAGATACGCAGTATTTT	TRBV28	TRBJ2-3	-	TRBD1
CASSFAQVGYEQYF	TGTGCCAGCAGTTTTGCCCAGGTGGGTTACGAGCAGTACTTC	TRBV28	TRBJ2-7	-	-
CASSRGQSNQPQHF	TGCGCCAGCAGCCGAGGACAGAGCAATCAGCCCCAGCATTTT	TRBV4-3	TRBJ1-5	-	-
CASSSLYGYTF	TGTGCCAGCAGTTCACTCTATGGCTACACCTTC	TRBV6-2/TRBV6-3	TRBJ1-2	-	-
CALQGTGVEKLFF	TGTGCCCTCCAAGGGACAGGGGTTGAAAAACTGTTTTTT	TRBV30	TRBJ1-4	-	TRBD1
CASSRGGQANTEAFF	TGCGCCAGCAGCCGCGGGGGACAGGCGAACACTGAAGCTTTCTTT	TRBV5-1	TRBJ1-1	few	TRBD1
CATTGGPYNEQFF	TGTGCCACCACAGGGGGACCTTACAATGAGCAGTTCTTC	TRBV24-1	TRBJ2-1	-	TRBD1
CASSVGQESEAFF	TGTGCCAGCTCAGTCGGACAGGAGTCTGAAGCTTTCTTT	TRBV18	TRBJ1-1	-	TRBD1
CASSVTGELFF	TGTGCCAGCAGTGTAACCGGGGAGCTGTTTTTT	TRBV2	TRBJ2-2	few	-
CASSWDRGGLSSPLHF	TGTGCCAGCAGTTGGGACAGGGGTGGATTAAGCTCACCCCTCCACTTT	TRBV28	TRBJ1-6	-	TRBD1
CASSLDSSYNSPLHF	TGTGCCAGCAGCTTGGACAGCTCCTATAATTCACCCCTCCACTTT	TRBV5-4	TRBJ1-6	few	-
CAWDRGNTEAFF	TGTGCCTGGGACAGGGGGAACACTGAAGCTTTCTTT	TRBV30	TRBJ1-1	few	TRBD1
CASSDRAQGNYGYTF	TGTGCCAGCAGCGACCGAGCACAGGGGAACTATGGCTACACCTTC	TRBV2	TRBJ1-2	-	TRBD1
CASRMTGNVEAFF	TGTGCCAGCAGGATGACAGGTAACGTTGAAGCTTTCTTT	TRBV12-3/TRBV12-4	TRBJ1-1	few	-
CASSLWRAGGIDEQFF	TGTGCCAGCAGCCTCTGGCGAGCGGGGGGAATAGATGAGCAGTTCTTC	TRBV7-2	TRBJ2-1	-	TRBD2
CASSGLGLLSADTQYF	TGTGCCAGCAGCGGTCTTGGCCTGTTGAGCGCAGATACGCAGTATTTT	TRBV7-2	TRBJ2-3	-	-
CASRSYRASYEQYF	TGTGCCAGCAGATCATACAGGGCTTCCTACGAGCAGTACTTC	TRBV6-5	TRBJ2-7	-	-
CASSSRGFDTEAFF	TGTGCCAGCAGCTCGCGGGGATTTGACACTGAAGCTTTCTTT	TRBV5-6	TRBJ1-1	-	-
CASSLGPTRADTQYF	TGTGCCAGCAGCTTAGGGCCTACTAGGGCGGATACGCAGTATTTT	TRBV7-8	TRBJ2-3	once	-
CASSQEGGLSNQPQHF	TGCGCCAGCAGCCAAGAAGGAGGTTTAAGCAATCAGCCCCAGCATTTT	TRBV4-1	TRBJ1-5	-	-
CASSPRDRATDTQYF	TGTGCCAGCAGCCCCCGGGACAGGGCAACAGATACGCAGTATTTT	TRBV3-1/TRBV3-2	TRBJ2-3	-	TRBD1
CAWRTGRSYNEQFF	TGTGCCTGGCGGACAGGCCGCTCCTACAATGAGCAGTTCTTC	TRBV30	TRBJ2-1	-	TRBD1
CASTAGRTGRLGELFF	TGTGCCAGTACCGCGGGTAGGACAGGGCGGCTCGGGGAGCTGTTTTTT	TRBV19	TRBJ2-2	-	TRBD1
CASSPGTFYEQYF	TGTGCCAGCAGCCCTGGGACATTTTACGAGCAGTACTTC	TRBV7-9	TRBJ2-7	-	-
CASSSLAGEWRPYEQYF	TGTGCCAGCAGTTCCCTTGCAGGGGAATGGAGGCCCTACGAGCAGTACTTC	TRBV27	TRBJ2-7	once	-
CASSQEWEGGQPQHF	TGTGCCAGCAGCCAAGAGTGGGAAGGGGGTCAGCCCCAGCATTTT	TRBV4-2	TRBJ1-5	few	-
CATSRRTGVNEKLFF	TGTGCCACCAGCAGGCGGACAGGGGTAAATGAAAAACTGTTTTTT	TRBV15	TRBJ1-4	few	TRBD1
CASGYGAVNEQFF	TGTGCCAGTGGATATGGGGCGGTCAATGAGCAGTTCTTC	TRBV27	TRBJ2-1	-	-
CASSEQGAGNQPQHF	TGCGCCAGCAGCGAACAGGGGGCGGGCAATCAGCCCCAGCATTTT	TRBV5-1	TRBJ1-5	-	TRBD1
CASSFLGTNEKLFF	TGTGCCAGCAGTTTTCTTGGCACTAATGAAAAACTGTTTTTT	TRBV27	TRBJ1-4	-	-
CASSAPGDQPQHF	TGTGCCAGCAGCGCCCCCGGAGATCAGCCCCAGCATTTT	TRBV7-9	TRBJ1-5	-	-
CASSPWDRDDYGYTF	TGTGCCAGTAGCCCCTGGGACAGGGATGACTATGGCTACACCTTC	TRBV19	TRBJ1-2	-	TRBD1
CASSDSGTGTPYEQYF	TGTGCCAGCAGTGACTCAGGGACAGGGACCCCCTACGAGCAGTACTTC	TRBV6-4	TRBJ2-7	-	TRBD1
CASSLISDEQYF	TGTGCCAGCAGCTTGATAAGCGACGAGCAGTACTTC	TRBV11-2	TRBJ2-7	-	-
CSVGENEQYF	TGCAGCGTTGGCGAGAACGAGCAGTACTTC	TRBV29-1	TRBJ2-7	-	-
CASSFNENQPQHF	TGTGCCAGCAGTTTTAACGAGAATCAGCCCCAGCATTTT	TRBV12-3/TRBV12-4	TRBJ1-5	-	-